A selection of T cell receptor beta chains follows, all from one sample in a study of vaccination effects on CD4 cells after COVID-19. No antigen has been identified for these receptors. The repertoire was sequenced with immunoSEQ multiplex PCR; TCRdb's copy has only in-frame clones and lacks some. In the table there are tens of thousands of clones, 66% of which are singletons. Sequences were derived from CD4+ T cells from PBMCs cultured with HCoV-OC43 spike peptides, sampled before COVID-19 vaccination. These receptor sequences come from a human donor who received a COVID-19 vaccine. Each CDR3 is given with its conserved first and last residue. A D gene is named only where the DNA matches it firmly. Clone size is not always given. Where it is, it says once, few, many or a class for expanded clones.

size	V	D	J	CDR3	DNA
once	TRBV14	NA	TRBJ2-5	CASRLGGRETQYF	TGTGCCAGCAGACTCGGGGGGCGAGAGACCCAGTACTTC
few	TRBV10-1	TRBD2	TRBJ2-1	CASSREREVLLF	TGCGCCAGCAGTAGGGAACGGGAGGTTTTGCTCTTC
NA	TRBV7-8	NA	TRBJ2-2	CATTLGPGELFF	TGTGCCACCACATTAGGTCCCGGGGAGCTGTTTTTT
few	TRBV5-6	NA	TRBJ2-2	CASTPVWGANTGELFF	TGTGCCAGCACCCCCGTGTGGGGGGCGAACACCGGGGAGCTGTTTTTT
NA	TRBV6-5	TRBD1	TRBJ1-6	CASSYLRDRGSPLHF	TGTGCCAGCAGTTACCTAAGGGACAGGGGATCACCCCTCCACTTT
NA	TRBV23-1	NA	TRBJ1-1	CASSQWPGLEAFF	TGCGCCAGCAGTCAATGGCCAGGGCTTGAGGCTTTCTTT
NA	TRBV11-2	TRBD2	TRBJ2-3	CASSVSYGGGLGMGQYF	TGTGCCAGCAGCGTCTCCTACGGCGGGGGATTAGGGATGGGGCAGTATTTT
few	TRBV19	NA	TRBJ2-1	CASSLQAGTEYNEQFF	TGTGCCAGTAGTCTACAAGCCGGGACGGAGTACAATGAGCAGTTCTTC
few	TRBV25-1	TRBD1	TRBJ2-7	CASQDRSYEQYF	TGTGCCAGCCAGGACAGGTCCTACGAGCAGTACTTC
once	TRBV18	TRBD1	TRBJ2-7	CASSPNRDSYEQYF	TGTGCCAGCTCACCAAACCGGGACAGCTACGAGCAGTACTTC
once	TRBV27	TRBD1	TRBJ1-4	CASSPRTGTGRFATNEKLFF	TGTGCCAGCAGCCCCAGAACCGGGACAGGGCGGTTTGCAACTAATGAAAAACTGTTTTTT
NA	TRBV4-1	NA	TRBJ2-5	CASSQGRGETQYF	TGCGCCAGCAGCCAAGGAAGGGGAGAGACCCAGTACTTC
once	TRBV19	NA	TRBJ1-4	CASSARGNEKLFF	TGTGCCAGCAGCGCACGGGGTAATGAAAAACTGTTTTTT
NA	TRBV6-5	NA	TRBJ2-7	CASRGFSYEQYF	TGTGCCAGCAGGGGATTTTCCTACGAGCAGTACTTC
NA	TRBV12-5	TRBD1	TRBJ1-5	CASGGGGPDSNQPQHF	TGTGCTAGTGGCGGAGGGGGCCCTGATAGCAATCAGCCCCAGCATTTT
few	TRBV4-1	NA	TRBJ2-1	CASSQSRLNEQFF	TGCGCCAGCAGCCAAAGTCGCTTAAATGAGCAGTTCTTC
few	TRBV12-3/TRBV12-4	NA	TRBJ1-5	CASSWGAQPQHF	TGTGCCAGCAGCTGGGGGGCGCAGCCCCAGCATTTT
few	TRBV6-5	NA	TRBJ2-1	CASSSHGGFNEQFF	TGTGCCAGCAGTTCGCACGGCGGATTCAATGAGCAGTTCTTC
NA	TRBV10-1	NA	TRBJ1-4	CASSAWGQSTENNEKLFF	TGCGCCAGCAGTGCATGGGGACAATCCACGGAGAATAATGAAAAACTGTTTTTT
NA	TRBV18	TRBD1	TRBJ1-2	CASSPGQDNYGYTF	TGTGCCAGCTCACCAGGACAGGACAACTATGGCTACACCTTC
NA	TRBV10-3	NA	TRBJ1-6	CAIADSLLYNSPLHF	TGTGCCATCGCGGACAGTCTTCTGTATAATTCACCCCTCCACTTT